A single T cell receptor beta chain is shown here with its context. This record comes from a study of blood T cell repertoires in COVID-19. Germline-derived CDR1 and CDR2 are GTSNPN and SVGIG (reference sequence). The ends were cut back, 1 base at V and 13 bases at J, with 20 bases in the middle. The CDR3 covers 15 residues. Profiling relied on immunoSEQ multiplex PCR, and the TCRdb table lists in-frame clones only, not all of them. There are around 230,000 clones in the sample; approximately 84% occur only once, and approximately 16% lies in the top ten. The TCR comes from a man in his forties who had recovered from COVID-19. The sequenced material came from PBMCs or T cells enriched from blood (not recorded which). This rearrangement joins TRBV30 to TRBJ1-6, with D maybe TRBD1 (5 bases). The CDR3 DNA sequence: TGTGCCTGGAGTGATACGGGGGGTGTTGAAAGGCCCCTCCACTTT. This translates into CAWSDTGGVERPLHF.